Sequencing of this TCR beta chain was carried out in a study of cytomegalovirus exposure and HLA in healthy donors. Study background: Approximately 200 million T cells yielded around 120 million unique TCR beta sequences in earlier analysis. Across around 400 genotyped donors, 81% landed in the Caucasian-associated ancestry cluster.

Findings and caveats of the study: Reported results showed that the classifier diagnosed cytomegalovirus status with high specificity and sensitivity. The authors listed over 150 TCR beta chains as cytomegalovirus-associated.

V was pared by 5 bases and J by 6 bases, with 16 bases between. The CDR3 has 15 residues. In germline, CDR1 is SGHTA, CDR2 FQGNSA. The PCR employed 60 Vbeta primers together with 13 Jbeta primers. TCRdb's table, derived via immunoSEQ multiplex PCR, lists solely in-frame clones and lacks some. The data contain 100,000 or so clones, 78% of them seen just once; the ten biggest clones take up roughly 5%. This clone was seen only once. What it recognizes is unknown. The TCR originated in a male donor in good health and CMV-seronegative. The V call is TRBV7-2, the J call TRBJ1-4; possible D gene TRBD1, 6 bases. Sequencing input: PBMCs. The CDR3 DNA reads as TGTGCCAGCAGCACGAGGGGGGGAGGCGATGAAAAACTGTTTTTT. It encodes CASSTRGGGDEKLFF.